In its sample, the clone carrying this TCR beta chain was seen a few times. Trimming removed 2 bases at V and 7 bases at J, with 12 bases between. This CDR3 has 14 amino acids. Germline-derived CDR1 and CDR2 are MNHEY and SMNVEV (reference sequence). How the authors handled the data: Amplification of reference gene primers provided the estimated nucleated cell counts. The method was immunoSEQ multiplex PCR; TCRdb's version includes in-frame clones alone and lacks a portion of them. Clone size and V and J calls were adopted from that table, with D and trimming inferred from the DNA. Of more than 15,000 clones listed, 70% to 90% are singletons. These data originate in a study of blood T cell repertoires in COVID-19. Study-wide context: Some COVID-19 samples were acute and others convalescent; all came from the United States, Italy and Spain. T cells, B-cell-depleted T cells, or PBMCs supplied cDNA or gDNA.

This TCR derives from a man aged 35 to 55 with active COVID-19. The J gene is TRBJ2-1, the V gene TRBV27; maybe TRBD1 (6 bases). Specimen: peripheral blood. The CDR3 sequence is CASSLDPGVNEQFF. The DNA for the CDR3 is TGTGCCAGCAGTTTAGACCCAGGGGTGAATGAGCAGTTCTTC.